Listed below are T cell receptor beta chains from one sample, sequenced in a study of T cells in localized non-small cell lung cancer. TCRdb's copy holds only in-frame clones and misses some; the assay was immunoSEQ multiplex PCR. The sample has tens of thousands of clones, around 90% seen once. The sample was peripheral blood mononuclear cells, taken before any cancer treatment. The receptors were sampled from a man aged 40-75 years with stage III lung adenocarcinoma. The CDR3 runs from the conserved cysteine through the conserved F or W. Some rows have no size entry. The others give once, few or many, or a class for an expanded clone.

j_gene,v_gene,abundance,CDR3aa
TRBJ1-1,TRBV6-4,.,CASSIDRSGEAFF
TRBJ2-3,TRBV6-8,.,CASSSGTSGGITDTQYF
TRBJ1-1,TRBV6-7,.,CASSYSWSGRVILNTEAFF
TRBJ2-2,TRBV19,.,CASAEQGISVVLFF
TRBJ2-2,TRBV11-2,.,CASSLQGGAANTGELFF
TRBJ2-1,TRBV4-3,.,CASSQLAGGPVEQFF
TRBJ1-5,TRBV6-1,few,CASSSRGTDQPQHF
TRBJ1-5,TRBV7-2,.,CASSPREAGWGNQPQHF
TRBJ1-2,TRBV6-6,.,CASSYADRRDRPF
TRBJ2-1,TRBV5-4,once,CASSFLENEQFF
TRBJ2-1,TRBV15,.,CATSPTSGGYNEQFF
TRBJ2-2,TRBV14,.,CASSQGRPGELFF
TRBJ2-5,TRBV25-1,.,CASSPGQPQETQYF
TRBJ2-5,TRBV11-2,.,CASSLETLSSQYF
TRBJ1-2,TRBV7-2,.,CASSLTGTPNRAVGYTF
TRBJ1-2,TRBV6-1,.,CASTIKDDGGYTF
TRBJ2-7,TRBV15,.,CATSREQGGLYEQYF
TRBJ2-2,TRBV19,.,CASSTPGGQATGELFF
TRBJ1-5,TRBV15,.,CATSSEGRVSNQPQHF
TRBJ1-6,TRBV30,few,CAWRVLEGPLHF
TRBJ1-1,TRBV6-5,.,CASSYRDQTRAFF
TRBJ1-5,TRBV19,.,CASEDRPRSNQPQHF
TRBJ2-1,TRBV27,.,CASSFRPTSVDNEQFF
TRBJ1-6,TRBV7-2,.,CASSPSRAADSPLHF
TRBJ1-1,TRBV23-1,once,CASNTGGIVMNTEAFF
TRBJ1-1,TRBV5-1,once,CASSQGQGSLNTEAFF
TRBJ1-4,TRBV6-5,.,CASSNGRGEKLFF
TRBJ2-1,TRBV28,.,CASSTTSGGARYNGEQFF
TRBJ2-7,TRBV18,.,CASSPNEGRSSYEQYF
TRBJ2-5,TRBV6-6,.,CASSYRAGGPETQYF
TRBJ1-3,TRBV5-4,.,CASSQGQGASSGNTIYF
TRBJ1-1,TRBV21-1,.,CASSKVGAMNTEAFF
TRBJ2-2,TRBV2,.,CASSEGVANTGELFF
TRBJ1-5,TRBV7-2,.,CASSLGAERGYQPQHF
TRBJ2-5,TRBV11-2,.,CASSFGQGDQETQYF
TRBJ1-3,TRBV19,.,CASSPTAGNTIYF
TRBJ1-1,TRBV18,.,CASSPLGQGTNTEAFF
TRBJ2-7,TRBV4-1,.,CASSQDSMYEQYF
TRBJ1-2,TRBV28,.,CASSPGGTFYGYTF
TRBJ1-5,TRBV2,.,CASSLDSDSNQPQHF
TRBJ1-5,TRBV11-2,once,CASSLGPGSNNQPQHF
TRBJ1-1,TRBV10-3,.,CAISESWGLEAFF
TRBJ2-7,TRBV7-9,.,CASRKGQEPYEQYF
TRBJ1-6,TRBV19,.,CASSPIGDGTSPLHF
TRBJ2-5,TRBV12-5,.,CASGLPRGASGGQGETQYF
TRBJ2-6,TRBV18,.,CASSPVSGTGSSGANVLTF
TRBJ1-5,TRBV6-5,.,CASSTGFLNQPQHF
TRBJ2-7,TRBV18,.,CASSPPPGTYEQYF
TRBJ1-6,TRBV7-9,.,CASSPGGGPNSPLHF
TRBJ1-5,TRBV4-3,.,CASSQAGYSNQPQHF
TRBJ1-5,TRBV9,.,CASSVGGQSNQPQHF
TRBJ2-5,TRBV9,.,CASSAGRAGSVETQYF
TRBJ2-3,TRBV11-2,.,CASTRTDTQYF
TRBJ2-3,TRBV4-3,few,CASSLQGGDTQYF
TRBJ1-5,TRBV21-1,.,CGRTFLSQPQHF